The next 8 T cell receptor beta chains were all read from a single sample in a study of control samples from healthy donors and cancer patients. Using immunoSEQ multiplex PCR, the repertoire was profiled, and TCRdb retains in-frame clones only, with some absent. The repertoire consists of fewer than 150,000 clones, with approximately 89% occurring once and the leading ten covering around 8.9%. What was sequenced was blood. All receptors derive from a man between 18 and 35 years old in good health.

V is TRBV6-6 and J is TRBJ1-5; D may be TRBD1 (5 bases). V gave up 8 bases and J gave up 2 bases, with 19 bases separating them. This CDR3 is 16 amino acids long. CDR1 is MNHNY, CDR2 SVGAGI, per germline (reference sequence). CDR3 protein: CASAKNGQNGNQPQHF. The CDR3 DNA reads TGTGCCAGCGCTAAAAACGGACAAAATGGCAATCAGCCCCAGCATTTT.

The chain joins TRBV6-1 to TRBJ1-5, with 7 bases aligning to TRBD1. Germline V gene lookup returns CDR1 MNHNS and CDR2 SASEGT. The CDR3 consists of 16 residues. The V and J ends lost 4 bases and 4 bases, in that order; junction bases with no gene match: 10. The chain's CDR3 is CASSGLKGTVNQPQHF. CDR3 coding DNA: TGTGCCAGCAGTGGACTAAAGGGGACAGTTAATCAGCCCCAGCATTTT.

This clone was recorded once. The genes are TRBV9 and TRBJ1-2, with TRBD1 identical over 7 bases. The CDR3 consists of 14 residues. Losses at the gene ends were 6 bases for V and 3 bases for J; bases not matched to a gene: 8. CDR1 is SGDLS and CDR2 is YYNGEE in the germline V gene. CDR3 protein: CASKRQGGYYGYTF. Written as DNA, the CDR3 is TGTGCCAGCAAGAGACAGGGCGGTTACTATGGCTACACCTTC.

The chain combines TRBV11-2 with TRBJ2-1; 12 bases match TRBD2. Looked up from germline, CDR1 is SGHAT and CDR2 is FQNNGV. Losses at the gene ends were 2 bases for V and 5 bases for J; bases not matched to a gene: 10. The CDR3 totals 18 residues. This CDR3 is CASSLPLGLAGGDNEQFF. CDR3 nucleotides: TGTGCCAGCAGCTTACCACTAGGTCTAGCGGGGGGGGACAATGAGCAGTTCTTC.

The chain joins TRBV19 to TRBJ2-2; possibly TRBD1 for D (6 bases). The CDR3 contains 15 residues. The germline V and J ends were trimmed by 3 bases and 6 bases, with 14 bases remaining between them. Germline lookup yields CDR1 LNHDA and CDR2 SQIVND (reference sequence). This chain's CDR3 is CASSIIGDTAGELFF. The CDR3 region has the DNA TGTGCCAGTAGTATTATCGGGGACACCGCCGGGGAGCTGTTTTTT.

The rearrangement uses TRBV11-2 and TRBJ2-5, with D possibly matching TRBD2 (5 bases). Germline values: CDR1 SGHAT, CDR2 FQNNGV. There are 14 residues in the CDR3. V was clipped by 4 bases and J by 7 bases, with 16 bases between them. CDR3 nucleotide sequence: TGTGCCAGCAGCTCGTCCCGGGGAGACTGGACCCAGTACTTC. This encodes CASSSSRGDWTQYF.

The CDR3 region has the DNA TGTGCCAGTAGTATAACGGTGACAGCCGAGCAGTACTTC. This codes for CASSITVTAEQYF. The chain employs TRBV19 and TRBJ2-7, with D perhaps matching TRBD1 (5 bases). V was pared by 2 bases and J by 6 bases, with 11 bases between. CDR1 is LNHDA and CDR2 is SQIVND in the germline V gene (reference sequence). This CDR3 has 13 amino acids.

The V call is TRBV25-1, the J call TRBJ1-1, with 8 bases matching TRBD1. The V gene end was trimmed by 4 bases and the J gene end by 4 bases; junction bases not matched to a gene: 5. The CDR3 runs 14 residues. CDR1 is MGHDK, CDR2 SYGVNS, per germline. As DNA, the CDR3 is TGTGCCAGCAGTGCTGACAGGGGATCCACTGAAGCTTTCTTT. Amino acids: CASSADRGSTEAFF.